The entry below describes one T cell receptor beta chain. It lacks a known antigen. The input lacks base qualities; no much larger clone sits a single base away. Trimming takes 5 bases off V and 9 bases off J; junction bases not matched to a gene: 5. The CDR3 covers 13 residues, taking in both the cysteine and the phenylalanine. Only the CDR3 portion is preserved as DNA: 39 bases, with reading frame beginning at the first base. CDR1 and CDR2, per the germline V gene (reference sequence), are DFQATT and SNEGSKA. Receptor libraries were prepared by 5' RACE. Sequenced on an Illumina HiSeq 2000. Template switching added a universal primer binding site, and the final cDNA carried a unique molecular identifier that allowed TCR cDNA molecules to be counted accurately. Specific primers in the conserved constant-segment region were used to synthesize first-strand cDNA for TCR alpha and beta chains. To control for contamination, each cDNA library was double barcoded with a SMART-Mk sample barcode plus Illumina barcodes. Two successive PCR steps introduced TruSeq adapter sequences along with Illumina sample barcodes. Sequencing of the TCR alpha and beta cDNA libraries was done on the Illumina HiSeq platform using custom primers. From the authors' description of their analysis: MiGEC processed the raw reads to extract unique molecular identifiers, while MiXCR was used to determine the CDR3 positions. Recombination models were inferred per individual with the repgenHMM and IGoR tools using an EM algorithm. The analysis of shared clonotypes was done with the tcR package in R, with sharing normalized by the product of cloneset sizes. To study raw recombination without the effects of thymic and clonal selection, out-of-frame nonproductive sequences were analyzed. TCRdb reprocessed the public reads (quality trimming at Q25 with fastp, clone calling with MiXCR) and kept in-frame beta chains. CDR3 protein sequences are deduplicated, and each keeps its most common genes and DNA. The authors' filters were not applied to this entry. In all, the sample holds about 700,000 distinct CDR3 sequences, and 8% to 9% of those were seen once. Around 0.98% of the sample goes to the ten largest clones.

The data were taken from a study of identical twins (dated by TCRdb to 2016 to 2018). Background for the entire study: To test whether fetal clonotypes persist, this study deep-sequenced TCR alpha and beta repertoires from monozygotic twins, from unrelated adults of various ages, and from cord blood. To rule out contamination, replicate twin experiments were performed at different times with different library preparation protocols.

Broader findings and caveats from the paper: Fewer insertions were carried by abundant cord blood beta clonotypes, a similar but weaker trend appeared in young adult naive repertoires, and no such trend appeared in memory repertoires. In beta out-of-frame sequences, excess twin sharing was weaker, because having fewer shared sequences lowered the signal-to-noise ratio. Zero-insertion analyses could be partly confounded by invariant T cells such as MAIT and iNKT, although diverse VJ usage argued against such confounding for most clonotypes. Recombination models systematically underestimated out-of-frame TCR alpha sharing in monozygotic twins but agreed with sharing between unrelated individuals. Conclusions relied on cross-sectional statistical analysis, since the same donors could not be followed over many years. Out-of-frame TCR alpha sequences shared between twins showed an excess of low generation-probability sequences compared with coincidental sharing between unrelated individuals.

All donors were healthy Caucasians. Three pairs of female monozygotic twins, all aged roughly 18 to 29 years, made up the twin cohort. The RNA used for TCR libraries was isolated from peripheral blood mononuclear cells. The data also belong to a second study, concerning yellow fever vaccine responses in identical twins. The second paper states: The T cell response to vaccination in identical twins was reported by the authors to appear partly convergent and partly personalized. The study precisely tracked vaccine-responding T cell clones in identical twins.

The source is a woman younger than 30 in good health. This chain is built from TRBV20-1 and TRBJ2-1; TRBD1 lines up with 12 middle nucleotides. The material sequenced was PBMCs. The CDR3 amino acid sequence is: CSAWDRGLAEQFF. The DNA sequence follows: TGCAGTGCTTGGGACAGGGGGCTCGCTGAGCAGTTCTTC.